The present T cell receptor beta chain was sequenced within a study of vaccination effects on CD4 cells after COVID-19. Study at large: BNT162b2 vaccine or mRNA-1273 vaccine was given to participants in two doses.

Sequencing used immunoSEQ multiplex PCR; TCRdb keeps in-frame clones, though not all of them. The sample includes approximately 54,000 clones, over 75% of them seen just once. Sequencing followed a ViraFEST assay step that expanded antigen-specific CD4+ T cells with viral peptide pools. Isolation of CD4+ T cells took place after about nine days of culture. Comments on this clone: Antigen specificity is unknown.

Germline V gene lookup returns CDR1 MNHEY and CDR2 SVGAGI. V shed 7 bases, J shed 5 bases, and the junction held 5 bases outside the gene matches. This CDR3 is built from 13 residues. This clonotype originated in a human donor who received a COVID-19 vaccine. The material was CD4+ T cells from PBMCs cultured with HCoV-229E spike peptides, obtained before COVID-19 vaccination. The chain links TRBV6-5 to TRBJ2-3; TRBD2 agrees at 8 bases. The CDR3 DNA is TGTGCCAGCATCCCTAGCGGGTTAGATACGCAGTATTTT. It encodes CASIPSGLDTQYF.